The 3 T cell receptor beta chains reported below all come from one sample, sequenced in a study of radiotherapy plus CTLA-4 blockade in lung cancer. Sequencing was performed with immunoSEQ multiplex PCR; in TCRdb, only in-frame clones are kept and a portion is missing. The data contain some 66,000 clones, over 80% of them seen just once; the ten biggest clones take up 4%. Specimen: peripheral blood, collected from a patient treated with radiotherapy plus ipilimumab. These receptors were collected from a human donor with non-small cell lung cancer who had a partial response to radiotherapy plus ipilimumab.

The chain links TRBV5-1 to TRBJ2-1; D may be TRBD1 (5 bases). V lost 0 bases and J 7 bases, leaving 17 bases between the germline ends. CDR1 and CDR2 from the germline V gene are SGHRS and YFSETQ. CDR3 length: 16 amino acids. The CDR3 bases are TGCGCCAGCAGCTTGGAGAACCAGGGTAAGGGGAATGAGCAGTTCTTC. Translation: CASSLENQGKGNEQFF.

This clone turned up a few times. Written as DNA, the CDR3 is TGTGCCAGCAGTAGACAGGGAACTAACTATGGCTACACCTTC. Residues: CASSRQGTNYGYTF. The chain is built from TRBV2 and TRBJ1-2, with 7 bases that match TRBD1. With 5 bases clipped from V and 0 bases from J, the junction kept 3 bases outside the gene matches. Germline V gene data show CDR1 as SNHLY and CDR2 as FYNNEI. The CDR3 is made up of 14 amino acids.

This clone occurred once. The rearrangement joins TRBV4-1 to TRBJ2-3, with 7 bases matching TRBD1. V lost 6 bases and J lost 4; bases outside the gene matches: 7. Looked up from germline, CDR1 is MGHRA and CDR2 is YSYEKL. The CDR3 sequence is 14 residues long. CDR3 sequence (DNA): TGCGCCAGCAGACTCGACAGGGTGTCAGATACGCAGTATTTT. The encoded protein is CASRLDRVSDTQYF.